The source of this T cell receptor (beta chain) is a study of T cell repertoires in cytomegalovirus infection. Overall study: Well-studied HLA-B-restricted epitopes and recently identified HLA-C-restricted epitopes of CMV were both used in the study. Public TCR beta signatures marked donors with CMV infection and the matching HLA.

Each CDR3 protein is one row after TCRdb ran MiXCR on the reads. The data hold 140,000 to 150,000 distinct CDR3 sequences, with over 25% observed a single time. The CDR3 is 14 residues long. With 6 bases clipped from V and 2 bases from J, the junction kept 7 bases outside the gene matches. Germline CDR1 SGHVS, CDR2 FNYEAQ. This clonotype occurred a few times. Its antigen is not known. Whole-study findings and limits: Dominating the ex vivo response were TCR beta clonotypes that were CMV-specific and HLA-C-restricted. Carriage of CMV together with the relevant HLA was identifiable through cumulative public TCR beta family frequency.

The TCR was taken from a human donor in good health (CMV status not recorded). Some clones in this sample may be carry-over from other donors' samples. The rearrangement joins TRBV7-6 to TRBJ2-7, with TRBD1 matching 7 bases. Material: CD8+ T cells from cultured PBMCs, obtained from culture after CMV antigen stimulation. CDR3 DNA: TGTGCCAGCAGTCCTACAGGGGTAACCTACGAGCAGTACTTC. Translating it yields CASSPTGVTYEQYF.